This is a list of T cell receptor beta chains from one sample in a study of CD8 T cells in ankylosing spondylitis. TCRdb re-called the 5' RACE reads with MiXCR, one entry per CDR3 protein. The sample includes about 130,000 distinct CDR3 sequences, 6% to 8% seen only once; the top ten take roughly an eighth. The sequencing sample was made of blood, either unsorted or a sorted T cell fraction (not recorded which). The receptors come from a female donor with ankylosing spondylitis or in good health (not recorded which). Both conserved end residues are part of each CDR3. A D gene is named only where the DNA matches it firmly. Clone size, where shown, is once, few, many, or a class for clones that have expanded.

CDR3nt	CDR3aa	v_gene	abundance	d_gene	j_gene
TGCAGCGTCGTCCCGGGACAGGGGGCCCGGAGGGCTGAAGCTTTCTTT	CSVVPGQGARRAEAFF	TRBV29-1	.	TRBD1	TRBJ1-1
TGTGCCAGCAGCCCAGGGGTTGGGCAGTATCAGCCCCAGCATTTT	CASSPGVGQYQPQHF	TRBV4-2	many	.	TRBJ1-5
TGTGCCAGCAGTTTAAGACTAGCGGGCCTAAGCACAGATACGCAGTATTTT	CASSLRLAGLSTDTQYF	TRBV12-3/TRBV12-4	many	TRBD2	TRBJ2-3
TGCGCCAGCAGCCAGGCGCAGGGGGCTAGAGAGCAGTACTTC	CASSQAQGAREQYF	TRBV4-1	many	TRBD1	TRBJ2-7
TGTGCCAGCAGCCAAGTGGCTCTCATGGGAGATACGCAGTATTTT	CASSQVALMGDTQYF	TRBV3-1	many	.	TRBJ2-3
TGTGCCAGCAGCCCTGGGTCCCCTTTCACAGATACGCAGTATTTT	CASSPGSPFTDTQYF	TRBV7-9	many	.	TRBJ2-3
TGTGCCAGCAGCCGAGAGGGAGGGGAGACCCAGTACTTC	CASSREGGETQYF	TRBV5-5	many	TRBD2	TRBJ2-5
TGCGCCAGCAGCTTGGCGTTGAGCACAGATACGCAGTATTTT	CASSLALSTDTQYF	TRBV5-1	medium-sized	.	TRBJ2-3
TGCGCCAGCAGCCAAGATCGGGTCAGGGCGGTCACCACAGATACGCAGTATTTT	CASSQDRVRAVTTDTQYF	TRBV4-1	few	.	TRBJ2-3
TGTGCCAGCAGTTACTTAGTAGCGGGGGGCACAGATACGCAGTATTTT	CASSYLVAGGTDTQYF	TRBV6-5	many	TRBD2	TRBJ2-3
TGTGCCAGCAGCTTAGCACCCACAACTAATGAAAAACTGTTTTTT	CASSLAPTTNEKLFF	TRBV7-2	.	.	TRBJ1-4
TGTGCCAGCACCCAACGAGATTTCCAAGAGACCCAGTACTTC	CASTQRDFQETQYF	TRBV12-3/TRBV12-4	many	.	TRBJ2-5
TGCGCCAGCAGCTCAGCAGGGGTTGGCGGGGAGCTGTTTTTT	CASSSAGVGGELFF	TRBV5-1	.	.	TRBJ2-2
TGTGCCAGCAGCTTAGTGGGGCAGAGGGTATCTGAGCAGTTCTTC	CASSLVGQRVSEQFF	TRBV7-2	many	.	TRBJ2-1
TGCGCCAGCATCTCCCAACAGGGGGCCGCAGATACGCAGTATTTT	CASISQQGAADTQYF	TRBV5-1	many	TRBD1	TRBJ2-3